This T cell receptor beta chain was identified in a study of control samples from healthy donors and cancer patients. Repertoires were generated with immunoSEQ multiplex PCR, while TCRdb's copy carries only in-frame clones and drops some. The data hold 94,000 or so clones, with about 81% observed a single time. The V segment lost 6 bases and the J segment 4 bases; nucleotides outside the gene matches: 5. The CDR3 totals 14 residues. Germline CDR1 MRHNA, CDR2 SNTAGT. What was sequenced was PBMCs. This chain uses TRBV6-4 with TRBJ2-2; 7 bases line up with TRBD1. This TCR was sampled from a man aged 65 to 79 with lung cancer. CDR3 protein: CASRVRGSTGELFF. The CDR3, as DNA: TGTGCCAGCAGGGTCAGGGGGTCCACCGGGGAGCTGTTTTTT.